The 17 T cell receptor beta chains listed next were all sequenced from one sample in a study of blood T cell repertoires in COVID-19 (dated by TCRdb to the early 2020s). Library preparation was by the immunoSEQ multiplex PCR assay. TCRdb took this table from immuneACCESS and kept in-frame rearrangements with V and J called. Such tables lack part of the clones; where checked against another copy, unresolved V genes explain under half of the gap, and the rest is unexplained. Across this sample there are some 360,000 clones, with about nine tenths seen only once. In total, the top ten clones hold under 1.2% of the sample. Material: PBMCs or T cells enriched from blood (not recorded which). Receptors originate from a woman aged 30 to 39 who had been exposed to COVID-19.

The chain joins TRBV7-8 to TRBJ1-1; D call uncertain. CDR1 and CDR2 from the germline V gene are SGHVS and FQNEAQ. The V and J ends lost 1 base and 3 bases respectively, with 12 bases between them. The CDR3 runs to 15 residues. The CDR3: CASSLVEGSYTEAFF. CDR3 sequence (DNA): TGTGCCAGCAGCTTAGTTGAGGGATCGTACACTGAAGCTTTCTTT. Full variable domain (remainder filled in from reference TRBV7-8 and TRBJ1-1): GAGVSQSPRYKVAKRGQDVALRCDPISGHVSLFWYQQALGQGPEFLTYFQNEAQLDKSGLPSDRFFAERPEGSVSTLKIQRTQQEDSAVYLCASSLVEGSYTEAFFGQGTRLTVV.

This chain links TRBV27 with TRBJ2-7, with a tentative D call TRBD1 (6 bases). Looked up from germline, CDR1 is MNHEY and CDR2 is SMNVEV (reference sequence). CDR3 size: 14 residues. Between the trimmed V and J ends, which lost 7 bases and 7 bases, there was a span of 20 bases. In DNA, the CDR3 is TGTGCCAGCAAGGGACACCAGGGGATGGGGGAGCAGTACTTC. It encodes CASKGHQGMGEQYF.

The chain recombines TRBV11-1 with TRBJ2-2; the D gene is possibly TRBD1 (6 bases). The V end was cut by 3 bases, the J end by 4 bases, with 6 bases between. The CDR3 is 13 amino acids. CDR1 SGHAT and CDR2 FQDESV come from the germline V gene (reference sequence). CDR3 protein: CASSLDSTGELFF. Here the CDR3 DNA reads TGTGCCAGCAGCTTGGACAGCACCGGGGAGCTGTTTTTT.

The V gene is TRBV19, the J gene TRBJ1-1; 8 bases map to TRBD1. The length of the CDR3 is 13 residues. CDR1 and CDR2 (germline): LNHDA, SQIVND (reference sequence). The ends lost 7 bases at V and 5 bases at J; junction bases unmatched: 6. CDR3 region: CASIGQGKTEAFF. CDR3 in DNA: TGTGCCAGTATAGGACAGGGTAAAACTGAAGCTTTCTTT.

This clone was counted a single time. This rearrangement joins TRBV28 to TRBJ1-5, with 7 bases that match TRBD1. Germline assignment: CDR1 MDHEN and CDR2 SYDVKM. The CDR3 runs 15 residues. Trimming removed 5 bases from V and 0 bases from J; junction bases left unmatched: 4. CDR3 nucleotides: TGTGCCAGCAGTACGGGACAGTCTAGCAATCAGCCCCAGCATTTT. Translating it yields CASSTGQSSNQPQHF.

The V and J genes are TRBV2 and TRBJ1-4; D is ambiguous. Deletions cut 6 bases from V and 7 bases from J, with 21 bases between. Germline-derived CDR1 and CDR2 are SNHLY and FYNNEI. There are 16 residues in the CDR3. The CDR3 spells CASSQGFVGKIEKLFF. The DNA for the CDR3 is TGTGCCAGCAGCCAAGGATTTGTCGGGAAAATTGAAAAACTGTTTTTT.

The chain combines TRBV9 with TRBJ1-2, with D unclear. CDR1 and CDR2 from the germline V gene are SGDLS and YYNGEE. CDR3 size: 14 residues. V lost 0 bases and J 2 bases, leaving 8 bases between the germline ends. The CDR3 sequence: CASSVDVGNYGYTF. CDR3 coding DNA: TGTGCCAGCAGCGTAGATGTCGGGAACTATGGCTACACCTTC.

The V call is TRBV27, the J call TRBJ2-1; the D is unclear. Trimming took 1 base from V and 6 from J, leaving 7 bases between them. The length of the CDR3 is 13 residues. Germline values: CDR1 MNHEY, CDR2 SMNVEV (reference sequence). CDR3 sequence (DNA): TGTGCCAGCAGTTTATTCTCCAGCAATGAGCAGTTCTTC. This gives the protein CASSLFSSNEQFF.

This sequence joins TRBV28 and TRBJ2-7, with D maybe TRBD2 (6 bases). CDR1 is MDHEN, CDR2 SYDVKM, per germline. The germline V and J ends were trimmed by 6 bases and 3 bases, with 9 bases remaining between them. The CDR3 consists of 12 residues. The CDR3 sequence: CASSRLGYEQYF. CDR3 DNA: TGTGCCAGCAGCAGACTAGGCTACGAGCAGTACTTC.

This chain connects TRBV15 to TRBJ1-6; 10 positions match TRBD1. V lost 3 bases to trimming and J lost 9 bases; unmatched junction nucleotides: 14. This CDR3 comprises 18 residues. Per the germline V gene, CDR1 is LNHNV and CDR2 is YYDKDF (reference sequence). DNA for the CDR3: TGTGCCACCAGCAGGATGACAGGGGGCAGTGCGATGGGTTCACCCCTCCACTTT. Translated: CATSRMTGGSAMGSPLHF.

The V and J genes are TRBV7-9 and TRBJ1-3; 7 nucleotides agree with TRBD1. The junction had 8 bases not matched to a gene; V was cut back by 6 bases and J by 0 bases. CDR3 length equals 16 residues. Looked up from germline, CDR1 is SEHNR and CDR2 is FQNEAQ (reference sequence). CDR3 protein: CASSPLSGGSGNTIYF. The CDR3 region has the DNA TGTGCCAGCAGTCCCTTGTCAGGGGGCTCTGGAAACACCATATATTTT.

This sequence joins TRBV2 and TRBJ2-1; 8 bases match TRBD2. CDR1 is SNHLY and CDR2 is FYNNEI in the germline V gene. J gave up 8 bases and V 5 bases, and 11 bases lay outside the gene matches. The CDR3 loop spans 15 amino acids. CDR3 coding DNA: TGTGCCAGCAGTCTGGGACTAGTTGGGGTCGATGAGCAGTTCTTC. Translating gives CASSLGLVGVDEQFF.

This chain links TRBV19 with TRBJ2-7; 10 bases are a match to TRBD2. This CDR3 contains 13 residues. The germline CDR1 and CDR2 sequences are LNHDA and SQIVND (reference sequence). V lost 8 bases to trimming and J lost 3 bases; unmatched junction nucleotides: 4. Here the CDR3 reads CASRLAGDYEQYF. The CDR3 nucleotides read TGTGCCAGTCGGCTAGCGGGAGACTACGAGCAGTACTTC.

The V gene is TRBV15, the J gene TRBJ2-1; 8 bases are a match to TRBD2. Germline V gene sequence: CDR1 LNHNV, CDR2 YYDKDF (reference sequence). This CDR3 has 17 amino acids. Losses at the gene ends were 5 bases for V and 0 bases for J; bases not matched to a gene: 9. The CDR3 region is CATSPVKLAVSYNEQFF. CDR3 bases: TGTGCCACCAGCCCCGTGAAACTAGCGGTCTCCTACAATGAGCAGTTCTTC.

J is TRBJ2-1 and V is TRBV24-1; D might be TRBD2 (5 bases). The CDR3 is 14 residues long. In germline, CDR1 is KGHDR, CDR2 SFDVKD. Trimming took 5 bases from V and 2 from J, leaving 9 bases between them. The CDR3 reads CATSGRYTYNEQFF. CDR3 coding DNA: TGTGCCACCAGTGGGAGGTACACCTACAATGAGCAGTTCTTC.

The chain is built from TRBV3-1 (or the pseudogene TRBV3-2) and TRBJ2-7, with TRBD2 matching over 12 bases. V lost 3 bases, J lost 4 bases, and 4 bases stayed unmatched. The CDR3 extends over 15 amino acids. Germline V gene sequence: CDR1 LGHDT, CDR2 YNNKEL (reference sequence). The CDR3 sequence: CASSHKLAGGYEQYF. In DNA, the CDR3 is TGTGCCAGCAGCCATAAACTAGCGGGAGGTTACGAGCAGTACTTC.

The V and J genes are TRBV5-6 and TRBJ2-7, with TRBD1 matching 8 bases. Unmatched junction bases numbered 8, after V lost 0 bases and J lost 3 bases. The CDR3 sequence is 16 residues long. From germline, CDR1 is SGHDT and CDR2 YYEEEE. CDR3 protein: CASSLGVRGQDYEQYF. CDR3 in DNA: TGTGCCAGCAGCTTGGGGGTTCGGGGACAGGACTACGAGCAGTACTTC.